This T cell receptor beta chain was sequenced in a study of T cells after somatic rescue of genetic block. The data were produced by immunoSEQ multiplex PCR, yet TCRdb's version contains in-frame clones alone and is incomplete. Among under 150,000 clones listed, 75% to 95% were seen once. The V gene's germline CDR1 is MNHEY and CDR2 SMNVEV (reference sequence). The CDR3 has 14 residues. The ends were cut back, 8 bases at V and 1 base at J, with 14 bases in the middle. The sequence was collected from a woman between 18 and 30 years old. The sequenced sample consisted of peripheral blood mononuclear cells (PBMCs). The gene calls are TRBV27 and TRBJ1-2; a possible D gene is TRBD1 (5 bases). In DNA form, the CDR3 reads TGTGCCAGCGCTAATCGGGGGATTAACTATGGCTACACCTTC. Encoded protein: CASANRGINYGYTF.